The rows below give T cell receptor beta chains drawn from one sample of a study of response to subunit inactivated influenza vaccine. Each CDR3 protein gets one entry after TCRdb re-called the RT-PCR reads with MiXCR. The repertoire consists of about 800,000 distinct CDR3 sequences, with approximately 22% occurring once and the leading ten covering approximately 10%. The sample in question was PBMCs from blood, obtained 5 to 6 days after vaccination. Receptors originate from a man aged 45 to 65 who received an inactivated influenza vaccine. The CDR3 runs from the conserved cysteine through the conserved F or W. The D gene is left open where the match is weak. Clone size is not always given. Where it is, it says once, few, many or a class for expanded clones.

J gene: TRBJ2-3; V gene: TRBV27; D gene: -; clone size: few; CDR3 protein: CASSLSKGTDTQYF; CDR3 DNA: TGTGCCAGCAGTTTATCGAAAGGCACAGATACGCAGTATTTT
J gene: TRBJ1-6; V gene: TRBV18; D gene: -; clone size: -; CDR3 protein: CASSPSEDSPLHF; CDR3 DNA: TGTGCCAGCTCACCCTCGGAGGATTCACCCCTCCACTTT
J gene: TRBJ2-7; V gene: TRBV20-1; D gene: TRBD2; clone size: -; CDR3 protein: CSASTGGPYEQYF; CDR3 DNA: TGCAGTGCTAGTACGGGAGGGCCTTACGAGCAGTACTTC
J gene: TRBJ1-2; V gene: TRBV7-2; D gene: TRBD1; clone size: -; CDR3 protein: CASSRLQGTVDGYTF; CDR3 DNA: TGTGCCAGCAGCCGCCTACAGGGGACAGTCGATGGCTACACCTTC
J gene: TRBJ1-2; V gene: TRBV4-1; D gene: -; clone size: -; CDR3 protein: CASSQDRYLTEGYTF; CDR3 DNA: TGCGCCAGCAGCCAAGACCGCTATCTAACTGAGGGCTACACCTTC
J gene: TRBJ2-1; V gene: TRBV20-1; D gene: TRBD2; clone size: -; CDR3 protein: CSAMGTSIYNEQFF; CDR3 DNA: TGCAGTGCTATGGGGACTAGCATTTACAATGAGCAGTTCTTC
J gene: TRBJ2-3; V gene: TRBV20-1; D gene: TRBD2; clone size: few; CDR3 protein: CSARVLPASGLTDTQYF; CDR3 DNA: TGCAGTGCTAGAGTACTCCCGGCTAGCGGCCTGACAGATACGCAGTATTTT
J gene: TRBJ2-5; V gene: TRBV6-2/TRBV6-3; D gene: TRBD1; clone size: few; CDR3 protein: CASRRRQGDETQYF; CDR3 DNA: TGTGCCAGCAGAAGACGACAGGGCGACGAGACCCAGTACTTC
J gene: TRBJ2-5; V gene: TRBV5-6; D gene: -; clone size: few; CDR3 protein: CASSDEGSDQETQYF; CDR3 DNA: TGTGCCAGCAGCGACGAGGGGTCAGACCAAGAGACCCAGTACTTC
J gene: TRBJ1-4; V gene: TRBV6-1; D gene: -; clone size: -; CDR3 protein: CASSRSRVSGNEKLFF; CDR3 DNA: TGTGCCAGCAGCCGTAGCCGGGTTTCGGGTAATGAAAAACTGTTTTTT
J gene: TRBJ2-7; V gene: TRBV12-3/TRBV12-4; D gene: TRBD1; clone size: few; CDR3 protein: CASSVGQHLGEQYF; CDR3 DNA: TGTGCCAGCAGTGTGGGACAGCATTTGGGCGAGCAGTACTTC
J gene: TRBJ1-6; V gene: TRBV4-3; D gene: -; clone size: -; CDR3 protein: CASSQLDVDNSPLHF; CDR3 DNA: TGCGCCAGCAGCCAACTGGACGTAGACAATTCACCCCTCCACTTT
J gene: TRBJ1-6; V gene: TRBV11-2; D gene: -; clone size: few; CDR3 protein: CASSSGTYLNSPLHF; CDR3 DNA: TGTGCCAGCAGCTCAGGGACATATCTTAATTCACCCCTCCACTTT
J gene: TRBJ2-7; V gene: TRBV24-1; D gene: TRBD1; clone size: -; CDR3 protein: CATSDRTGGEQYF; CDR3 DNA: TGTGCCACCAGTGACAGGACAGGGGGCGAGCAGTACTTC
J gene: TRBJ2-7; V gene: TRBV20-1; D gene: TRBD2; clone size: few; CDR3 protein: CSATTSGTHEQYF; CDR3 DNA: TGCAGTGCTACCACTAGCGGGACCCACGAGCAGTACTTC
J gene: TRBJ1-1; V gene: TRBV11-2; D gene: -; clone size: few; CDR3 protein: CASSRTGPNTEAFF; CDR3 DNA: TGTGCCAGCAGCAGAACTGGACCGAACACTGAAGCTTTCTTT
J gene: TRBJ2-1; V gene: TRBV24-1; D gene: TRBD2; clone size: -; CDR3 protein: CATSGTSGRWTEQFF; CDR3 DNA: TGTGCCACCAGTGGGACTAGCGGGAGGTGGACTGAGCAGTTCTTC
J gene: TRBJ2-3; V gene: TRBV7-6; D gene: TRBD1; clone size: few; CDR3 protein: CASSANPGQGITDTQYF; CDR3 DNA: TGTGCCAGCAGCGCCAATCCGGGACAGGGTATCACAGATACGCAGTATTTT
J gene: TRBJ2-4; V gene: TRBV7-2; D gene: -; clone size: -; CDR3 protein: CASSPSGSVTKNIQYF; CDR3 DNA: TGTGCCAGCAGCCCCTCGGGGTCAGTTACCAAAAACATTCAGTACTTC
J gene: TRBJ2-2; V gene: TRBV6-1; D gene: TRBD2; clone size: few; CDR3 protein: CASTNGLAGGNTGELFF; CDR3 DNA: TGTGCCAGCACTAACGGACTAGCGGGAGGGAACACCGGGGAGCTGTTTTTT
J gene: TRBJ2-5; V gene: TRBV6-1; D gene: TRBD2; clone size: -; CDR3 protein: CASLKSGGTGETQYF; CDR3 DNA: TGTGCCAGCCTGAAGTCCGGGGGGACGGGGGAGACCCAGTACTTC
J gene: TRBJ2-2; V gene: TRBV9; D gene: -; clone size: -; CDR3 protein: CASSVGATTSAGELFF; CDR3 DNA: TGTGCCAGCAGCGTAGGAGCGACTACCTCGGCCGGGGAGCTGTTTTTT
J gene: TRBJ1-1; V gene: TRBV7-2; D gene: -; clone size: -; CDR3 protein: CASSPLSYTEAFF; CDR3 DNA: TGTGCCAGCAGCCCCCTATCATACACTGAAGCTTTCTTT
J gene: TRBJ2-2; V gene: TRBV28; D gene: TRBD1; clone size: few; CDR3 protein: CASSPQGAGGELFF; CDR3 DNA: TGTGCCAGCAGCCCGCAGGGGGCGGGCGGGGAGCTGTTTTTT
J gene: TRBJ2-7; V gene: TRBV20-1; D gene: TRBD1; clone size: -; CDR3 protein: CSARRTGPLEQYF; CDR3 DNA: TGCAGTGCTAGGAGGACAGGGCCTTTGGAGCAGTACTTC
J gene: TRBJ2-7; V gene: TRBV18; D gene: -; clone size: -; CDR3 protein: CASSPSRNGQPNEQYF; CDR3 DNA: TGTGCCAGCTCACCATCCCGAAACGGACAGCCCAACGAGCAGTACTTC
J gene: TRBJ1-4; V gene: TRBV7-2; D gene: TRBD1; clone size: many; CDR3 protein: CASSFDRGLNEKLFF; CDR3 DNA: TGTGCCAGCAGCTTCGACAGGGGGCTTAATGAAAAACTGTTTTTT
J gene: TRBJ2-1; V gene: TRBV7-6; D gene: -; clone size: -; CDR3 protein: CASSSRIRDKNNEQFF; CDR3 DNA: TGTGCCAGCAGCTCCAGAATACGGGACAAGAACAATGAGCAGTTCTTC
J gene: TRBJ2-4; V gene: TRBV7-3; D gene: TRBD1; clone size: -; CDR3 protein: CASSPQGSKNIQYF; CDR3 DNA: TGTGCCAGCAGCCCACAGGGGTCCAAAAACATTCAGTACTTC
J gene: TRBJ1-6; V gene: TRBV28; D gene: -; clone size: once; CDR3 protein: CASSFPRLTESSYNSPLHF; CDR3 DNA: TGTGCCAGCAGTTTCCCCCGATTGACAGAGAGCTCCTATAATTCACCCCTCCACTTT
J gene: TRBJ1-1; V gene: TRBV6-5; D gene: TRBD1; clone size: few; CDR3 protein: CASSYSGRGLAFF; CDR3 DNA: TGTGCCAGCAGTTACTCCGGGAGGGGGCTAGCTTTCTTT
J gene: TRBJ2-3; V gene: TRBV5-1; D gene: TRBD1; clone size: -; CDR3 protein: CASSAHRRDRRTDTQYF; CDR3 DNA: TGCGCCAGCAGCGCACACCGCCGGGACAGGAGAACAGATACGCAGTATTTT
J gene: TRBJ2-4; V gene: TRBV24-1; D gene: TRBD2; clone size: -; CDR3 protein: CATSDLPTSGKNIQYF; CDR3 DNA: TGTGCCACCAGTGATTTGCCCACTAGCGGTAAAAACATTCAGTACTTC
J gene: TRBJ1-2; V gene: TRBV29-1; D gene: -; clone size: few; CDR3 protein: CSVDNRENYGYTF; CDR3 DNA: TGCAGCGTTGACAATCGAGAGAACTATGGCTACACCTTC
J gene: TRBJ2-7; V gene: TRBV28; D gene: TRBD1; clone size: -; CDR3 protein: CASSWGQINEQYF; CDR3 DNA: TGTGCCAGCAGTTGGGGACAGATCAACGAGCAGTACTTC
J gene: TRBJ1-5; V gene: TRBV15; D gene: TRBD1; clone size: -; CDR3 protein: CATSSRGVQPQHF; CDR3 DNA: TGTGCCACCAGCAGCAGGGGGGTTCAGCCCCAGCATTTT
J gene: TRBJ2-3; V gene: TRBV12-3/TRBV12-4; D gene: -; clone size: many; CDR3 protein: CASSAGGQTTSTDTQYF; CDR3 DNA: TGTGCCAGCAGTGCCGGGGGGCAAACCACTAGCACAGATACGCAGTATTTT
J gene: TRBJ2-1; V gene: TRBV7-9; D gene: -; clone size: few; CDR3 protein: CASSLGTPVGRLNEQFF; CDR3 DNA: TGTGCCAGCAGCTTAGGGACCCCGGTGGGACGCTTAAATGAGCAGTTCTTC
J gene: TRBJ1-3; V gene: TRBV11-2; D gene: -; clone size: -; CDR3 protein: CASSLIRSSGNTIYF; CDR3 DNA: TGTGCCAGCAGCTTAATACGAAGCTCTGGAAACACCATATATTTT
J gene: TRBJ2-5; V gene: TRBV5-1; D gene: -; clone size: -; CDR3 protein: CASSLGTVEGETQYF; CDR3 DNA: TGCGCCAGCAGCCTGGGGACAGTGGAGGGGGAGACCCAGTACTTC
J gene: TRBJ2-7; V gene: TRBV30; D gene: -; clone size: -; CDR3 protein: CAWSPGRVYEQYF; CDR3 DNA: TGTGCCTGGAGTCCGGGACGAGTGTACGAGCAGTACTTC
J gene: TRBJ2-2; V gene: TRBV6-5; D gene: TRBD2; clone size: -; CDR3 protein: CASRRLAGGAGELFF; CDR3 DNA: TGTGCCAGCAGACGACTAGCGGGAGGGGCCGGGGAGCTGTTTTTT
J gene: TRBJ2-2; V gene: TRBV9; D gene: -; clone size: -; CDR3 protein: CASSALPYSNTGELFF; CDR3 DNA: TGTGCCAGCAGCGCCCTGCCCTACTCGAACACCGGGGAGCTGTTTTTT
J gene: TRBJ2-2; V gene: TRBV6-1; D gene: TRBD2; clone size: few; CDR3 protein: CASRTTGTSDGELFF; CDR3 DNA: TGTGCCAGCAGGACGACCGGGACTAGCGACGGGGAGCTGTTTTTT
J gene: TRBJ2-7; V gene: TRBV7-6; D gene: -; clone size: -; CDR3 protein: CASSSIQGILYEQYF; CDR3 DNA: TGTGCCAGCAGCTCTATCCAGGGTATACTCTACGAGCAGTACTTC
J gene: TRBJ2-1; V gene: TRBV20-1; D gene: -; clone size: -; CDR3 protein: CSARDNASARFNEQFF; CDR3 DNA: TGCAGTGCTAGAGATAATGCTAGCGCGAGATTTAATGAGCAGTTCTTC
J gene: TRBJ2-1; V gene: TRBV19; D gene: -; clone size: -; CDR3 protein: CASSTRDARRGEQFF; CDR3 DNA: TGTGCCAGTAGTACGCGGGATGCACGGAGGGGTGAGCAGTTCTTC